A single T cell receptor beta chain is shown here with its context. This sample was included in a study of blood T cell repertoires in COVID-19. In the study overall: T cells, B-cell-depleted T cells, or PBMCs provided the cDNA or gDNA that served as material.

Profiled with immunoSEQ multiplex PCR; TCRdb holds only in-frame clones, not every one. This table has around 100,000 clones, over 75% appearing once. The V segment lost 3 bases and the J segment 3 bases; nucleotides outside the gene matches: 7. The V gene's germline CDR1 is KGHDR and CDR2 SFDVKD. This CDR3 spans 16 amino acids. The sequence came from a man between 50 and 59 years old with acute or convalescent COVID-19. The J gene is TRBJ2-3, the V gene TRBV24-1, with 8 bases that match TRBD2. Source material: peripheral blood. The CDR3 DNA reads as TGTGCCACCAGTGATACCCTAGCGGGCGCAACAGATACGCAGTATTTT. Amino acids: CATSDTLAGATDTQYF.